These T cell receptor beta chains were read from a single sample in a study of a mutant IDH1 vaccine in newly diagnosed glioma. The antigens these receptors bind are not known. The data were produced by immunoSEQ multiplex PCR, yet TCRdb's version contains in-frame clones alone and is incomplete. The table lists roughly 74,000 clones, around 85% of them singletons. The sample was PBMCs, taken from a glioma patient whose treatment included an IDH1 peptide vaccine. All receptors derive from a woman between 45 and 65 years old with glioma. The CDR3 runs from the conserved cysteine through the conserved F or W. The order of the fields is V gene, CDR3 length, clone size, J gene, D gene, CDR3 DNA, CDR3 protein. A D gene is named only where the DNA matches it firmly. The size field is filled for only some rows; it gives once, few, many or a size class.

>TRBV5-1|15|.|TRBJ1-1|.
TGCGCCAGCGGGGGCGATACAGGGACCGGCACTGAAGCTTTCTTT
CASGGDTGTGTEAFF
>TRBV12-5|16|.|TRBJ1-1|.
TGTGCTAGTGGTTTGGTCAAGAGCAGGGAAAGGGCTGAAGCTTTCTTT
CASGLVKSRERAEAFF
>TRBV7-2|14|.|TRBJ2-5|TRBD1
TGTGCCAGCAGCCCGCCGACAGGGTCGGAGACCCAGTACTTC
CASSPPTGSETQYF
>TRBV5-6|16|.|TRBJ2-1|.
TGTGCCAGCAGCTTGGGTGGCAGGGTGAGGCACAATGAGCAGTTCTTC
CASSLGGRVRHNEQFF
>TRBV18|17|.|TRBJ2-5|.
TGTGCCAGCTCACCCGGGGCAGGGGCGCCGTACCAAGAGACCCAGTACTTC
CASSPGAGAPYQETQYF
>TRBV5-6|15|once|TRBJ2-6|TRBD1
TGTGCCAGCAACACAGGGGTCTCTGGGGCCAACGTCCTGACTTTC
CASNTGVSGANVLTF
>TRBV9|15|.|TRBJ2-3|TRBD1
TGTGCCAGCAGGGAGACAGGGGACATCACAGATACGCAGTATTTT
CASRETGDITDTQYF
>TRBV4-1|15|.|TRBJ2-2|.
TGCGCCAGCAGCCCAGAACCAGGGGTAGTCGGGGAGCTGTTTTTT
CASSPEPGVVGELFF
>TRBV28|15|once|TRBJ1-5|.
TGTGCCAGCAGTTTTGGGCAGTTAAGCAATCAGCCCCAGCATTTT
CASSFGQLSNQPQHF
>TRBV7-3|13|.|TRBJ2-3|.
TGTGCCAGCAGTCCCGGGGTGACAGATACGCAGTATTTT
CASSPGVTDTQYF
>TRBV10-3|16|.|TRBJ2-1|.
TGTGCCATCAGTGAGTCGTTACAGGGGACTAACAATGAGCAGTTCTTC
CAISESLQGTNNEQFF
>TRBV6-5|14|.|TRBJ2-7|.
TGTGCCAGCAGTTACGACAGCGTCTCCTACGAGCAGTACTTC
CASSYDSVSYEQYF
>TRBV6-1|14|.|TRBJ2-7|TRBD1
TGTGCCAGCACTATGGACAGGGGCGGCTACGAGCAGTACTTC
CASTMDRGGYEQYF
>TRBV10-1|13|.|TRBJ1-1|.
TGCGCCAGCAGTGATCGGGGCCTCACTGAAGCTTTCTTT
CASSDRGLTEAFF
>TRBV5-1|16|once|TRBJ2-3|.
TGCGCCAGCAGCTTGGCCGGTTGGGTTAGCACAGATACGCAGTATTTT
CASSLAGWVSTDTQYF
>TRBV6-1|16|.|TRBJ2-7|.
TGTGCCAGCAGTGAAGCTTATGCCCTGGGGCATTACGAGCAGTACTTC
CASSEAYALGHYEQYF
>TRBV10-3|17|.|TRBJ2-7|TRBD2
TGTGCCATCAGTTCCCTAGCGGGAGGACGGTCCTCCTACGAGCAGTACTTC
CAISSLAGGRSSYEQYF
>TRBV7-9|14|.|TRBJ2-5|TRBD2
TGTGCCAGCAGCACCACTAGCGTTGTGGAGACCCAGTACTTC
CASSTTSVVETQYF
>TRBV6-6|14|.|TRBJ2-4|.
TGTGCCAGCGGGGAGGGGGAGGCCAAAAACATTCAGTACTTC
CASGEGEAKNIQYF
>TRBV10-3|12|.|TRBJ1-1|.
TGTGCCATCGGCAGGGCGGCCACTGAAGCTTTCTTT
CAIGRAATEAFF
>TRBV6-5|14|few|TRBJ1-5|.
TGTGCCAGCAGTTACGGGGCTAGCAATCAGCCCCAGCATTTT
CASSYGASNQPQHF
>TRBV28|15|.|TRBJ1-3|TRBD1
TGTGCCAGCAGCTTCGCAGGGGGCTTTGGAAACACCATATATTTT
CASSFAGGFGNTIYF
>TRBV18|15|.|TRBJ1-2|TRBD1
TGTGCCAGCTCACCCTTAGACAGGGGGAACTATGGCTACACCTTC
CASSPLDRGNYGYTF
>TRBV19|15|.|TRBJ2-7|.
TGTGCCAGTAGTATAGATTGGCGACAGGGAGGCGAGCAGTACTTC
CASSIDWRQGGEQYF
>TRBV10-3|16|.|TRBJ2-1|.
TGTGCCATCAGTGAGTCGAATGTCGCGAGGTACAATGAGCAGTTCTTC
CAISESNVARYNEQFF
>TRBV9|16|.|TRBJ2-7|.
TGTGCCAGCAGCGTAGGAGGCCAAAGGAGTTGGGTGGGGCAGTACTTC
CASSVGGQRSWVGQYF
>TRBV30|16|.|TRBJ2-5|TRBD2
TGTGCCTGGAGTGTAGGTCAAGCGGGAGGGAAAGAGACCCAGTACTTC
CAWSVGQAGGKETQYF
>TRBV5-1|15|once|TRBJ1-2|TRBD1
TGCGCCAGCAGCTACGGGACAGCCGAGTTCTATGGCTACACCTTC
CASSYGTAEFYGYTF
>TRBV6-6|15|.|TRBJ1-1|TRBD1
TGTGCCAGCAGTCCAGGACAGGGGGCGAGAACTGAAGCTTTCTTT
CASSPGQGARTEAFF
>TRBV11-2|18|.|TRBJ2-6|.
TGTGCCAGCAGCTTAGTCCCCAGGGGCCCCTCTGGGGCCAACGTCCTGACTTTC
CASSLVPRGPSGANVLTF
>TRBV6-1|12|.|TRBJ2-7|TRBD1
TGTGCCACCAGACAGGGTCCCTACGAGCAGTACTTC
CATRQGPYEQYF
>TRBV6-4|13|.|TRBJ1-1|.
TGTGCCAGCAGTGACAGGGTTGACACTGAAGCTTTCTTT
CASSDRVDTEAFF
>TRBV5-1|14|.|TRBJ2-7|.
TGCGCCAGCAGCTTGGCCGCGGGCCTCTACGAGCAGTACTTC
CASSLAAGLYEQYF
>TRBV10-3|14|.|TRBJ2-1|.
TGTGCCATCAAGCCGGGAAGCTCCTACAATGAGCAGTTCTTC
CAIKPGSSYNEQFF
>TRBV14|12|few|TRBJ1-1|.
TGTGCCACCATTAACAGGAACACTGAAGCTTTCTTT
CATINRNTEAFF
>TRBV23-1|14|once|TRBJ1-5|.
TGCGCCAGCAGTCGATGGGAAGTCAATCAGCCCCAGCATTTT
CASSRWEVNQPQHF
>TRBV19|14|few|TRBJ1-5|.
TGTGCCAGTAGTTGGAGTAATAGCAATCAGCCCCAGCATTTT
CASSWSNSNQPQHF
>TRBV5-8|14|.|TRBJ1-4|TRBD1
TGTGCCAGCAGAATGACAGGGGGAAATGAAAAACTGTTTTTT
CASRMTGGNEKLFF
>TRBV6-5|14|.|TRBJ2-3|TRBD2
TGTGCCAGCAGGCCAGCGGGAGTCTTGGATACGCAGTATTTT
CASRPAGVLDTQYF
>TRBV13|13|.|TRBJ1-2|TRBD1
TGTGCCAGCAGCTTATATGGGACAGGGACTGACACCTTC
CASSLYGTGTDTF
>TRBV5-1|16|.|TRBJ2-1|.
TGCGCCAGCAGCTTGGCAGGCGGGTTTACCTACAATGAGCAGTTCTTC
CASSLAGGFTYNEQFF
>TRBV6-1|16|.|TRBJ1-5|.
TGTGCCAGCAGTGAAGGGAGCAGAGTTGTGAATCAGCCCCAGCATTTT
CASSEGSRVVNQPQHF
>TRBV7-3|17|.|TRBJ2-7|TRBD2
TGTGCCAGCAGCTTAACGAGTCTAGCGGGAGGCCGTTACGAGCAGTACTTC
CASSLTSLAGGRYEQYF
>TRBV4-1|16|.|TRBJ2-1|TRBD2
TGCGCCAGCAGCCTAATAGCGGGAGGCGCCTACAATGAGCAGTTCTTC
CASSLIAGGAYNEQFF
>TRBV28|14|once|TRBJ2-7|TRBD1
TGTGCCAGCAGTTTACCCGGGACAGCCTACGAGCAGTACTTC
CASSLPGTAYEQYF
>TRBV4-1|14|once|TRBJ2-1|TRBD2
TGCGCCAGCAGCCAGGCGGGAGACTACAATGAGCAGTTCTTC
CASSQAGDYNEQFF
>TRBV27|14|.|TRBJ1-4|.
TGTGCCAGCAGTTGGACAGTTTTTTCTGAAAAACTGTTTTTT
CASSWTVFSEKLFF
>TRBV27|15|.|TRBJ1-4|TRBD1
TGTGCCAGCAGTATACACAGGGGAACTAATGAAAAACTGTTTTTT
CASSIHRGTNEKLFF
>TRBV29-1|13|.|TRBJ2-1|.
TGCAGCGTAGCAGGGGACCCCTACAATGAGCAGTTCTTC
CSVAGDPYNEQFF
>TRBV7-8|15|few|TRBJ1-2|.
TGTGCCAGCAGCTTAGGCGGGTTCCTGAACTATGGCTACACCTTC
CASSLGGFLNYGYTF